This T cell receptor (beta chain) comes out of a study of cytomegalovirus exposure and HLA in healthy donors. Germline values: CDR1 MNHEY, CDR2 SVGAGI. The germline V and J ends were trimmed by 6 bases and 7 bases, with 15 bases remaining between them. This CDR3 spans 13 amino acids. In the PCR, 60 Vbeta and 13 Jbeta primers were used. Here immunoSEQ multiplex PCR was the method, and the copy in TCRdb shows in-frame clones only, minus some. The table has about 140,000 clones, 78% seen once. Sequencing used PBMCs. J is TRBJ1-1 and V is TRBV6-5; maybe TRBD1 (5 bases). The sequence was collected from a male donor in good health and CMV-seronegative. In DNA form, the CDR3 reads TGTGCCAGCAGGGACACGAGCACGTGTGAAGCTTTCTTT. It specifies CASRDTSTCEAFF.